The 26 T cell receptor beta chains in this list originate from one sample, sequenced in a study of cytomegalovirus exposure and HLA in healthy donors. Amplification used 60 Vbeta primers and 13 Jbeta primers. Profiling relied on immunoSEQ multiplex PCR, and the TCRdb table lists in-frame clones only, not all of them. The sample shows approximately 130,000 clones, 81% of them seen only once. The sample was PBMCs. Source of these receptors: a man younger than 35 in good health and CMV-seronegative.

The chain combines TRBV7-3 with TRBJ1-1; D gene uncertain. CDR3 length: 13 amino acids. V lost 8 bases to trimming and J lost 1 base, with 11 bases between them. Per the germline V gene, CDR1 is SGHTA and CDR2 is FQGTGA. The CDR3 DNA reads as TGTGCCAGCTCCGGAGGTGCGAACACTGAAGCTTTCTTT. Residues: CASSGGANTEAFF.

The J gene is TRBJ1-1, the V gene TRBV10-1; 8 bases align to TRBD1. Germline V gene lookup returns CDR1 WNHNN and CDR2 SYGVQD (reference sequence). The CDR3 runs 15 residues. With 0 bases clipped from V and 5 bases from J, the junction kept 5 bases outside the gene matches. CDR3 protein: CASSESTGGGTEAFF. Here the CDR3 DNA reads TGCGCCAGCAGTGAGTCAACAGGGGGAGGTACTGAAGCTTTCTTT.

The rearrangement links TRBV19 to TRBJ2-2, with a possible D match to TRBD2 (6 bases). This CDR3 is 14 amino acids long. Germline V gene sequence: CDR1 LNHDA, CDR2 SQIVND (reference sequence). With 4 bases removed from V and 3 bases from J, the gap between germline ends came to 9 bases. The CDR3 coding sequence is TGTGCCAGTAGTAGCGGGGCAGACACCGGGGAGCTGTTTTTT. The encoded protein is CASSSGADTGELFF.

The rearrangement joins TRBV6-5 to TRBJ1-1, with TRBD1 as a possible D gene (6 bases). The CDR3 is made up of 14 amino acids. V was pared by 4 bases and J by 11 bases, with 20 bases between. The germline gives CDR1 MNHEY, CDR2 SVGAGI. This CDR3 is CASSSPRGGSAAFF. The CDR3 DNA reads TGTGCCAGCAGTTCCCCCAGGGGCGGGAGTGCGGCTTTCTTT.

This clone was observed a single time. The J gene is TRBJ2-3, the V gene TRBV9; 8 nucleotides align to TRBD2. This CDR3 contains 16 residues. The V and J ends lost 0 bases and 1 base, in that order; junction bases with no gene match: 4. From germline, CDR1 is SGDLS and CDR2 YYNGEE. The CDR3 coding sequence is TGTGCCAGCAGCGTAGAAGTGCGGGGGGGCACAGATACGCAGTATTTT. It translates to CASSVEVRGGTDTQYF.

The V and J genes are TRBV14 and TRBJ1-1; a possible D gene is TRBD1 (5 bases). There are 12 residues in the CDR3. Trimming took 4 bases from V and 7 from J, leaving 10 bases between them. Germline V gives CDR1 SGHDN, CDR2 FVKESK. The CDR3, as DNA: TGTGCCAGCAGCCCTCTGACAGTTGAAGCTTTCTTT. Translated: CASSPLTVEAFF.

This clone has only one observation. The chain employs TRBV21-1 and TRBJ1-4. TRBV21-1 is termed a pseudogene. The CDR3 spans 17 residues. The chain's CDR3 is CASSKDGRGLGEEKLFF. The CDR3 DNA reads TGTGCCAGCAGCAAAGACGGTAGAGGGCTCGGTGAGGAAAAACTGTTTTTT.

This chain joins TRBV10-3 and TRBJ1-1; D gene unclear. V lost 4 bases and J lost 1, with 10 bases in between. In germline, CDR1 is ENHRY, CDR2 SYGVKD. The CDR3 is 14 residues long. The CDR3 loop is CAISGRGGNTEAFF. Written as DNA, the CDR3 is TGTGCCATCAGTGGACGAGGTGGGAACACTGAAGCTTTCTTT.

This clone was seen a single time. This chain connects TRBV5-1 to TRBJ2-7; 9 bases are a match to TRBD1. The CDR3 contains 15 residues. Germline values: CDR1 SGHRS, CDR2 YFSETQ. With 0 bases clipped from V and 3 bases from J, the junction kept 4 bases outside the gene matches. For the CDR3, the DNA is TGCGCCAGCAGCTTGGTTCCGACAGGGGGCTACGAGCAGTACTTC. Protein sequence: CASSLVPTGGYEQYF.

The CDR3 DNA reads TGTGCCAGCAGCCAAATCCCCGGGGAAAAACTGTTTTTT. Translation gives CASSQIPGEKLFF. The J gene is TRBJ1-4, the V gene TRBV7-2; no reliable D call. CDR1 SGHTA and CDR2 FQGNSA come from the germline V gene. The V and J ends lost 5 bases and 8 bases respectively, with 12 bases between them. This CDR3 region has 13 residues.

This clone occurred once. Here the CDR3 DNA reads TGCAGCGTTGTGGTGGGGGGAGGATGGACCGGGGAGCTGTTTTTT. This codes for CSVVVGGGWTGELFF. The chain uses TRBV29-1 and TRBJ2-2, with TRBD2 as a possible D gene (6 bases). CDR1 and CDR2 (germline): SQVTM, ANQGSEA. The CDR3 contains 15 residues. The germline V and J ends were trimmed by 4 bases and 5 bases, with 17 bases remaining between them.

V gene TRBV7-8 combines with J gene TRBJ2-3; 9 bases map to TRBD1. The CDR3 extends over 16 amino acids. Germline trimming cut 4 bases from V and 1 base from J; bases unmatched to any gene: 6. From germline, CDR1 is SGHVS and CDR2 FQNEAQ. CDR3 nucleotide sequence: TGTGCCAGCAGCTACACAGGGGGCTCAGGCACAGATACGCAGTATTTT. It yields the protein CASSYTGGSGTDTQYF.

This chain links TRBV5-6 with TRBJ2-2; 10 nucleotides line up with TRBD1. This CDR3 comprises 16 residues. J gave up 4 bases and V 5 bases, and 8 bases lay outside the gene matches. Germline V gives CDR1 SGHDT, CDR2 YYEEEE. CDR3 nucleotides: TGTGCCAGCAGACGTAGACAGGGGGCGGGCACCGGGGAGCTGTTTTTT. This encodes CASRRRQGAGTGELFF.

The chain has TRBV4-2 and TRBJ2-3; 16 bases line up with TRBD2. The germline CDR1 and CDR2 sequences are LGHNA and YNFKEQ. V trimming: 3 bases; J trimming: 6 bases; junction bases outside the gene matches: 6. CDR3 size: 17 residues. The CDR3 reads CASSQTGTSGGADTQYF. The CDR3 DNA reads TGTGCCAGCAGCCAGACCGGGACTAGCGGGGGGGCCGATACGCAGTATTTT.

The chain is built from TRBV7-3 and TRBJ2-5; D is uncertain. V lost 0 bases and J 4 bases, leaving 9 bases between the germline ends. Germline lookup yields CDR1 SGHTA and CDR2 FQGTGA. The CDR3 is 14 residues long. The CDR3 DNA sequence: TGTGCCAGCAGCTTAACTGCGTGGAGAGAGACCCAGTACTTC. It codes for CASSLTAWRETQYF.

This clone has only a few counts. The genes are TRBV9 and TRBJ1-2; D remains unclear. Trimming took 3 bases from V and 3 from J, leaving 3 bases between them. The CDR3 loop spans 11 amino acids. Germline assignment: CDR1 SGDLS and CDR2 YYNGEE. The CDR3 DNA sequence: TGTGCCAGCAGCGCAGACTATGGCTACACCTTC. Amino acids: CASSADYGYTF.

The rearrangement uses TRBV6-6 and TRBJ1-2; TRBD1 aligns across 10 bases. The CDR3 runs 14 residues. The V gene's germline CDR1 is MNHNY and CDR2 SVGAGI (reference sequence). V lost 2 bases to trimming and J lost 6 bases; unmatched junction nucleotides: 3. CDR3: CASSYSGQGDGYTF. In DNA, the CDR3 is TGTGCCAGCAGTTACAGCGGACAGGGGGATGGCTACACCTTC.

This clone was observed a single time. The CDR3 sequence is CASSRDRYEQYF. CDR3 coding DNA: TGTGCCAGCAGCCGCGACAGGTACGAGCAGTACTTC. J is TRBJ2-7 and V is TRBV6-5, with a tentative D call TRBD1 (6 bases). CDR3 length: 12 amino acids. Between the trimmed V and J ends, which lost 6 bases and 4 bases, there was a span of 10 bases. CDR1 is MNHEY and CDR2 is SVGAGI in the germline V gene.

This clone was seen once. The CDR3 sequence: CASSYKGTSGGASTDTQYF. DNA of the CDR3: TGTGCCAGCAGCTACAAGGGGACTAGCGGGGGAGCTAGCACAGATACGCAGTATTTT. The chain recombines TRBV5-4 with TRBJ2-3; TRBD2 agrees at 14 bases. Trimming took 3 bases from V and 0 from J; bases not matched to a gene: 9. This CDR3 spans 19 amino acids. In germline, CDR1 is SGHNT, CDR2 YYREEE (reference sequence). Full variable domain (outside the CDR3, taken from reference TRBV5-4 and TRBJ2-3): ETGVTQSPTHLIKTRGQQVTLRCSSQSGHNTVSWYQQALGQGPQFIFQYYREEENGRGNFPPRFSGLQFPNYSSELNVNALELDDSALYLCASSYKGTSGGASTDTQYFGPGTRLTVL.

The chain is built from TRBV14 and TRBJ2-2; unclear D gene. Germline CDR1 SGHDN, CDR2 FVKESK. The CDR3 runs to 15 residues. The V gene lost 0 bases and the J gene lost 6 bases, with 11 bases spanning the gap. The CDR3 loop is CASSQDQALAGELFF. CDR3 sequence (DNA): TGTGCCAGCAGCCAAGATCAGGCTTTGGCCGGGGAGCTGTTTTTT.

This clone appeared a single time. The rearrangement links TRBV28 to TRBJ1-1; D possibly corresponds to TRBD1 (6 bases). The V end lost 5 bases, the J end lost 4 bases, and 14 bases lay between the germline ends. The CDR3 contains 14 residues. CDR1 and CDR2 from the germline V gene are MDHEN and SYDVKM. The CDR3 sequence is CASSRFPGATEAFF. The DNA for the CDR3 is TGTGCCAGCAGTCGCTTCCCAGGGGCCACTGAAGCTTTCTTT.

This clone has more than one count but fewer than ten. The chain carries TRBV5-6 and TRBJ1-1; D is undetermined. Trimming left V 3 bases short and J 6 bases short, with 21 bases between. Germline CDR1 SGHDT, CDR2 YYEEEE. This CDR3 has 16 amino acids. CDR3 protein: CASSSRFAGGLAEAFF. CDR3 in DNA: TGTGCCAGCAGCTCGAGATTCGCAGGTGGTCTCGCTGAAGCTTTCTTT.

The chain employs TRBV5-1 and TRBJ2-3; D is possibly TRBD2 (6 bases). This CDR3 comprises 15 residues. V was clipped by 0 bases and J by 0 bases, with 8 bases between them. Germline assignment: CDR1 SGHRS and CDR2 YFSETQ. The CDR3, as DNA: TGCGCCAGCAGCTTGGCGGCGGGGAGCACAGATACGCAGTATTTT. This codes for CASSLAAGSTDTQYF.

This clone was picked up one time. The V gene is TRBV5-4, the J gene TRBJ1-2; the D is unclear. Trimming took off 4 bases at V and 4 bases at J, with 11 bases between the two ends. Germline-derived CDR1 and CDR2 are SGHNT and YYREEE (reference sequence). The CDR3 has 13 amino acids. The CDR3: CASSLGATYGYTF. The CDR3 DNA reads TGTGCCAGCAGCCTCGGAGCGACCTATGGCTACACCTTC.

This clone was seen only once. The chain carries TRBV19 and TRBJ2-7; D is perhaps TRBD1 (7 bases). There are 14 residues in the CDR3. V was clipped by 3 bases and J by 5 bases, with 14 bases between them. CDR1 and CDR2 from the germline V gene are LNHDA and SQIVND (reference sequence). The CDR3 DNA reads as TGTGCCAGTAGTATCCGCCAGGGGGGCAACGAGCAGTACTTC. The encoded protein is CASSIRQGGNEQYF.

This clone was recorded once. The V gene is TRBV7-2, the J gene TRBJ2-6, with D unresolved. V dropped 1 base and J dropped 4 bases, with 5 bases sitting between them. The CDR3 consists of 14 residues. Germline assignment: CDR1 SGHTA and CDR2 FQGNSA. CDR3 region: CASSLGPGANVLTF. Here the CDR3 DNA reads TGTGCCAGCAGCTTAGGTCCGGGGGCCAACGTCCTGACTTTC.